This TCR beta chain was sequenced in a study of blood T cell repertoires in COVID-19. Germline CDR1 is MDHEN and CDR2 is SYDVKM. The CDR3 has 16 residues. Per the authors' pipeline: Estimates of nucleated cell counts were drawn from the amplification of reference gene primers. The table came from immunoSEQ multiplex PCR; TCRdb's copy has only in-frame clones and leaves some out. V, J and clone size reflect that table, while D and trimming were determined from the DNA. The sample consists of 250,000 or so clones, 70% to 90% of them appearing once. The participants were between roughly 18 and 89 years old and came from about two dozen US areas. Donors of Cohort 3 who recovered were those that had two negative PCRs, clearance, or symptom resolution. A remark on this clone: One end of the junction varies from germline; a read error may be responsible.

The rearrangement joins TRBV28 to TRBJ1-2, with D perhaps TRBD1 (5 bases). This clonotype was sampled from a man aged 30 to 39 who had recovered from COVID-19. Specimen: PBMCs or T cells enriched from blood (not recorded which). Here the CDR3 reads CASSSAAARDSGQNYF. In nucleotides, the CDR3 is TGTGCCAGCAGTTCCGCGGCGGCGAGAGACTCAGGGCAGAATTACTTC.